This is a list of T cell receptor beta chains from one sample in a study of blood T cell repertoires in COVID-19. Repertoires were generated with immunoSEQ multiplex PCR, while TCRdb's copy carries only in-frame clones and drops some. This sample has some 230,000 clones, with 83% found just once. The specimen was peripheral blood. The receptors here all came from a woman aged 45-65 years with acute or convalescent COVID-19. Each CDR3 is given without its conserved first and last residue. D genes are given only for firm matches.

D gene,V gene,J gene,CDR3 protein
.,TRBV5-1,TRBJ1-1,ASSLEVGVREAF
.,TRBV12-3/TRBV12-4,TRBJ1-5,ASSLVQQPQH
.,TRBV24-1,TRBJ2-5,ATSDFAGGQKFQETQY
.,TRBV5-4,TRBJ2-7,ALGRSGTGREQY
.,TRBV7-2,TRBJ1-6,ASSLGDRSKDSPLH
.,TRBV6-1,TRBJ2-2,ASSLPGELF
TRBD1,TRBV27,TRBJ1-2,ASSSDRGALGYT
.,TRBV2,TRBJ1-3,ASSEEGGGSSGNTIY
.,TRBV27,TRBJ2-1,ASSLFDPGTRTYNEQF
.,TRBV6-6,TRBJ2-7,ASSTGDSIDEQY
TRBD1,TRBV11-2,TRBJ2-7,ASSLAGTGGLYEQY
TRBD2,TRBV11-3,TRBJ2-5,ASSLSRAGGLETQY
TRBD1,TRBV10-3,TRBJ1-1,AISQGADTEAF
.,TRBV4-3,TRBJ1-1,ASSRGFEENTEAF
TRBD1,TRBV5-1,TRBJ2-7,ASREDRAYEQY
.,TRBV2,TRBJ2-7,ASRGGPNGEQY
.,TRBV28,TRBJ2-7,ASREPAQGVYEQY
TRBD2,TRBV7-2,TRBJ2-1,ASSLEARGGNSIYNEQF
TRBD1,TRBV6-2/TRBV6-3,TRBJ2-7,ASSYSTGQGISDEQY
TRBD2,TRBV6-5,TRBJ2-4,ASSYRRGLENIQY
.,TRBV7-3,TRBJ2-7,ASSTRGGHEQY
TRBD2,TRBV6-5,TRBJ2-7,ASSTLAGAHYEQY
TRBD1,TRBV28,TRBJ2-7,ASSKPGTGRVEQY
.,TRBV28,TRBJ1-6,ASTLGPGAMVDLH
.,TRBV30,TRBJ1-6,AWRSSYNSPLH
TRBD1,TRBV7-8,TRBJ1-5,ASSITGVQPQH
TRBD1,TRBV5-4,TRBJ2-7,ASSRPGTETYEQY
TRBD1,TRBV27,TRBJ1-2,ASSSWDRGIYGYT
.,TRBV18,TRBJ2-3,ASSPPVADTQY
.,TRBV5-1,TRBJ2-1,ASSLGGSGNEQF
TRBD2,TRBV6-6,TRBJ2-7,ASSYSERGGSYEQY
TRBD2,TRBV19,TRBJ2-1,ASSRRTSGGGNEQF
.,TRBV5-4,TRBJ1-1,ASSLGRGGLNTEAF
.,TRBV19,TRBJ1-6,ASKPGLSYNSPLH
TRBD2,TRBV24-1,TRBJ2-5,ATSAPTSGSQETQY
.,TRBV6-5,TRBJ1-3,ASRGSPLSGNTIY
TRBD2,TRBV4-1,TRBJ2-1,ASRPTSGRTYNEQF
.,TRBV6-5,TRBJ1-1,ASTNQGKAF
TRBD2,TRBV7-3,TRBJ2-2,ASSSGLAGTGELF
TRBD1,TRBV20-1,TRBJ2-7,SASRGQELSYEQY
.,TRBV6-2/TRBV6-3,TRBJ2-5,ASSPLGSPETQY
.,TRBV5-5,TRBJ2-3,ASSFGVSGRTDTQY
.,TRBV5-4,TRBJ1-1,ASSLGSGFTEAF
TRBD1,TRBV24-1,TRBJ2-6,ATSDPRTGGNSGANVLT
.,TRBV27,TRBJ1-5,ASSLSGPQPQH
TRBD1,TRBV3-1/TRBV3-2,TRBJ2-5,ASSQEGRGYVQETQY
.,TRBV28,TRBJ2-1,ASTLGRTYNEQF
TRBD2,TRBV3-1/TRBV3-2,TRBJ2-2,ASSLASGEANTGELF
TRBD1,TRBV30,TRBJ2-7,AWSATGAGLTIRHEQY
TRBD1,TRBV4-2,TRBJ1-1,ASSQVSGTGKAEAF
.,TRBV2,TRBJ2-5,ASSEGSRELQETQY
TRBD1,TRBV4-2,TRBJ1-1,ASSPRDRGYSVTEAF
.,TRBV24-1,TRBJ1-2,ATWGRSYGYT
.,TRBV28,TRBJ1-2,ASSLGGKAGYT
TRBD2,TRBV30,TRBJ2-2,AWSRGGSNTGELF
TRBD2,TRBV30,TRBJ2-3,AWSVRGGTDTQY
TRBD1,TRBV5-4,TRBJ2-7,ASSHRGQGSYEQY
TRBD2,TRBV9,TRBJ2-1,ASSVGTSVDNEQF
TRBD1,TRBV27,TRBJ1-1,ASSHRDRNTEAF
TRBD1,TRBV20-1,TRBJ1-2,SASRPDRANYGYT